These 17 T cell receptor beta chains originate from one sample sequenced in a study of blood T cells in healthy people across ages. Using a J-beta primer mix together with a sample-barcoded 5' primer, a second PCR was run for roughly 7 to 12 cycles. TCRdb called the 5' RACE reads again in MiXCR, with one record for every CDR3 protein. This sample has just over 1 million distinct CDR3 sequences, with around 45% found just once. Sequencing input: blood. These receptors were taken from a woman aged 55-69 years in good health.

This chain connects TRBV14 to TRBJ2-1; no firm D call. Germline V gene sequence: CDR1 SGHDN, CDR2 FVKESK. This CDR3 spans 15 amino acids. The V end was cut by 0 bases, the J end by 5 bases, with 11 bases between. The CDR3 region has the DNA TGTGCCAGCAGCCAAGATTGGGCCAGACACAATGAGCAGTTCTTC. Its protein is CASSQDWARHNEQFF.

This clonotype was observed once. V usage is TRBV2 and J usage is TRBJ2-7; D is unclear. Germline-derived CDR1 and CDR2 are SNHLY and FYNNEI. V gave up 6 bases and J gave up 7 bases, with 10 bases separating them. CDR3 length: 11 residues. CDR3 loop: CASSTIQEQYF. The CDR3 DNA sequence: TGTGCCAGCAGCACCATACAAGAGCAGTACTTC. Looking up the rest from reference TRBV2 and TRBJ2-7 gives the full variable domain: EPEVTQTPSHQVTQMGQEVILRCVPISNHLYFYWYRQILGQKVEFLVSFYNNEISEKSEIFDDQFSVERPDGSNFTLKIRSTKLEDSAMYFCASSTIQEQYFGPGTRLTVT.

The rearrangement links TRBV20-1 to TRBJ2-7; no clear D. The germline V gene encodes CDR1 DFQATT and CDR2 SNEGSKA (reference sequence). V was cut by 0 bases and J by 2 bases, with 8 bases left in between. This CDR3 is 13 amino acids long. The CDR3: CSARDRVTYEQYF. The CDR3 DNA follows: TGCAGTGCTAGAGATCGGGTTACCTACGAGCAGTACTTC.

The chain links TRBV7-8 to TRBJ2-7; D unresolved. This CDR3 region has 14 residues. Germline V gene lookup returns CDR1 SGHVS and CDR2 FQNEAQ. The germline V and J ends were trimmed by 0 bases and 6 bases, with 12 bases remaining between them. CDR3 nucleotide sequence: TGTGCCAGCAGCTTAGCGGTCTGGGCGCGCGAGCAGTACTTC. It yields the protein CASSLAVWAREQYF.

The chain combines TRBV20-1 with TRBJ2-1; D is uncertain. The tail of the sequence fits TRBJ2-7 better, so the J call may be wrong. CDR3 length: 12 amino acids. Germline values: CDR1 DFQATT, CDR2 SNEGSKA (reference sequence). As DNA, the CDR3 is TGCAGTGCACAAAGAGATTACAATGAGCAGTACTTC. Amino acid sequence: CSAQRDYNEQYF.

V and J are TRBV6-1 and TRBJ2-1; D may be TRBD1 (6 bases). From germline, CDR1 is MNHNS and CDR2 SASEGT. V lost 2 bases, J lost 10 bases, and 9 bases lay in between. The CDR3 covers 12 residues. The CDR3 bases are TGTGCCAGCAGTGAAATCGGGACAGAGCAGTTCTTC. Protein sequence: CASSEIGTEQFF.

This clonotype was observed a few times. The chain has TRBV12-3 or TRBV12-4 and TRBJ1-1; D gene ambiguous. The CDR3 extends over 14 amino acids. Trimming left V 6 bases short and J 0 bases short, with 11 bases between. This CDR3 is CASRPTKMNTEAFF. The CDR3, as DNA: TGTGCCAGCAGACCGACTAAAATGAACACTGAAGCTTTCTTT.

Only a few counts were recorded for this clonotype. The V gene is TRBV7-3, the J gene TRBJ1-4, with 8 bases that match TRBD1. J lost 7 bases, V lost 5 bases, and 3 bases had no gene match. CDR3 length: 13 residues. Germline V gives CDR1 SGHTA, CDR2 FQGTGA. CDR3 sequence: CASSIDRGEKLFF. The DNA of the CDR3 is TGTGCCAGCAGCATCGACAGGGGTGAAAAACTGTTTTTT.

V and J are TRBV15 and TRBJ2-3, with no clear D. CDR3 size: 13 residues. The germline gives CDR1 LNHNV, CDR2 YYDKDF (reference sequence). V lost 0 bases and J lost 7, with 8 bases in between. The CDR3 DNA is TGTGCCACCAGCAGAGATCGGATGCATACGCAGTATTTT. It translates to CATSRDRMHTQYF.

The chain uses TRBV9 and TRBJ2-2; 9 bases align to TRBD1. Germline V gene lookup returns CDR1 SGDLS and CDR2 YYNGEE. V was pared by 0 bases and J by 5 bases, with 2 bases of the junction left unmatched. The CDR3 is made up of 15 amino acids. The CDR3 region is CASSVGTGVTGELFF. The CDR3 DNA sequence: TGTGCCAGCAGCGTAGGGACAGGGGTGACCGGGGAGCTGTTTTTT.

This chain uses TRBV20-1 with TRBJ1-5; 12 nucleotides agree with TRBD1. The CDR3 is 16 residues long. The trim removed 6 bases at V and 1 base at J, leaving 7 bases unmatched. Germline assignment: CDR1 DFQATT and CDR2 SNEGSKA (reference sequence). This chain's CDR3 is CSARGTGGASNQPQHF. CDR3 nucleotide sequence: TGCAGTGCCAGGGGGACAGGGGGCGCGAGCAATCAGCCCCAGCATTTT.

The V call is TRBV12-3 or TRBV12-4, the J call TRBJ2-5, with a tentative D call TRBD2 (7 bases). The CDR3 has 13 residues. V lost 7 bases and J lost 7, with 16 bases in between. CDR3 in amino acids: CASIGGGGGTQYF. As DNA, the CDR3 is TGTGCCAGCATCGGCGGGGGCGGAGGGACCCAGTACTTC.

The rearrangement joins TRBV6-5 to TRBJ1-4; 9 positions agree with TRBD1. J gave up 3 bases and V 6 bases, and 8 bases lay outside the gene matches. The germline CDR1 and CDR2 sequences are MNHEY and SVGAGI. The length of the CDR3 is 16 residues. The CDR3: CASSRLQGAANEKLFF. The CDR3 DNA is TGTGCCAGCAGCCGGTTACAGGGGGCGGCTAATGAAAAACTGTTTTTT.

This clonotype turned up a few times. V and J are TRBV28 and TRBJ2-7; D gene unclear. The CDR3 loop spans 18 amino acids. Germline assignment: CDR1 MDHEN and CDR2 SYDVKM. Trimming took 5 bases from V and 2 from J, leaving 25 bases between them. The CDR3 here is CASSPLVETTTPPYEQYF. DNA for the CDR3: TGTGCCAGCAGTCCCCTCGTTGAGACAACTACCCCACCCTACGAGCAGTACTTC.

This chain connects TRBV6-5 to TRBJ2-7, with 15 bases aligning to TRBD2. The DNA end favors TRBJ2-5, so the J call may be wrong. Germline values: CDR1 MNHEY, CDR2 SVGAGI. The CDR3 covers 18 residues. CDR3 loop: CASSYSGLAGGGGETQYF. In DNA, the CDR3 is TGTGCCAGCAGTTACTCGGGACTAGCGGGAGGAGGAGGAGAGACCCAGTACTTC.

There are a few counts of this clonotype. CDR3 bases: TGCAGTGCTCTCTCGCGTATTTCCTACGAGCAGTACTTC. Translation gives CSALSRISYEQYF. The chain uses TRBV20-1 and TRBJ2-7; unclear D gene. The germline V gene encodes CDR1 DFQATT and CDR2 SNEGSKA (reference sequence). The CDR3 is 13 residues long. Trimming took 5 bases from V and 1 from J, leaving 12 bases between them.

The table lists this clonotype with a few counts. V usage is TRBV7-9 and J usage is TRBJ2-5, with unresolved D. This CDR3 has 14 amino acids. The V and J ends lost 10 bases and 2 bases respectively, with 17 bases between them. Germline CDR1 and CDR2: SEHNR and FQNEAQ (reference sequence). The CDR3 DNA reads TGTGCCACCAACCCGAGGCTGGAGCAAGAGACCCAGTACTTC. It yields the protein CATNPRLEQETQYF.